These 13 T cell receptor beta chains share one sample of origin, sequenced in a study of beta chain features in type 1 diabetes (dated by TCRdb to 2016 to 2019). General study outcomes and caveats: A moderate but significant shortening of TCRB CDR3 length was observed in type 1 diabetes patients in all four CD4+ subsets.

These receptors have no known antigen. Receptors were amplified or captured by the immunoSEQ multiplex PCR assay. The entire isolated RNA was reverse transcribed using the High Capacity cDNA Reverse Transcription Kit, and thus expressed TCRB transcripts were sequenced. The immuneACCESS repertoire file appears here via TCRdb, limited to in-frame rearrangements. These files lack a portion of the clones; in checked studies, under half of the deficit traces to unresolved V genes, and the cause of the others is not known. The sample yields approximately 170,000 clones; 7.5% to 8.5% were counted once. 0.5% of the sample lies in the top ten. The sequencing sample was made of central memory CD4+ T cells from blood. Receptors were obtained from a man aged 18-30 years with type 1 diabetes.

This clone was seen a handful of times. The rearrangement uses TRBV30 and TRBJ2-1; 8 bases line up with TRBD2. The germline V gene has CDR1 GTSNPN and CDR2 SVGIG (reference sequence). The V and J ends lost 3 bases and 7 bases, in that order; junction bases with no gene match: 8. CDR3 size: 14 residues. CDR3 nucleotide sequence: TGTGCCTGGAGGGACGTAGCGGGACGTAATGAGCAGTTCTTC. Residues: CAWRDVAGRNEQFF.

This rearrangement joins TRBV7-2 to TRBJ2-5; no reliable D call. Per germline, CDR1 SGHTA and CDR2 FQGNSA. The ends were cut back, 1 base at V and 4 bases at J, with 13 bases in the middle. CDR3 length: 15 amino acids. CDR3 sequence reads: CASSLVAASGETQYF. CDR3 bases: TGTGCCAGCAGCTTAGTGGCGGCATCGGGAGAGACCCAGTACTTC.

The chain couples TRBV5-1 to TRBJ2-5; D possibly corresponds to TRBD1 (5 bases). Trimming removed 1 base from V and 3 bases from J, with 10 bases in between. Germline V lookup: CDR1 SGHRS, CDR2 YFSETQ. The CDR3 has 14 residues. CDR3 amino acids: CASSLTGPEETQYF. The CDR3 DNA sequence: TGCGCCAGCAGCTTGACAGGACCGGAAGAGACCCAGTACTTC. Together with reference TRBV5-1 and TRBJ2-5, the CDR3 gives the full variable domain: KAGVTQTPRYLIKTRGQQVTLSCSPISGHRSVSWYQQTPGQGLQFLFEYFSETQRNKGNFPGRFSGRQFSNSRSEMNVSTLELGDSALYLCASSLTGPEETQYFGPGTRLLVL.

This clone was picked up a small number of times. The sample holds other DNA sequences that translate to the same CDR3. The chain couples TRBV9 to TRBJ2-3; a weak D match, TRBD2 (5 bases). Germline lookup yields CDR1 SGDLS and CDR2 YYNGEE. Trimming cost V 0 bases and J 1 base, with 9 bases left between them. The CDR3 covers 15 residues. The CDR3 spells CASSVGNGGTDTQYF. Here the CDR3 DNA reads TGTGCCAGCAGCGTAGGTAACGGGGGCACAGATACGCAGTATTTT.

Comments on this clone: Other DNA sequences in the same sample also yield this CDR3. V is TRBV29-1 and J is TRBJ1-2; D unresolved. The CDR3 runs to 14 residues. Between the trimmed V and J ends, which lost 1 base and 4 bases, there was a span of 13 bases. Germline V gene sequence: CDR1 SQVTM, CDR2 ANQGSEA. The CDR3 DNA reads TGCAGCGTTGAAGGGCGGGGATTGGGCTATGGCTACACCTTC. Translating gives CSVEGRGLGYGYTF.

The sample holds a few counts of this clone. The V gene is TRBV9, the J gene TRBJ1-2; 8 bases are shared with TRBD1. The CDR3 spans 14 residues. J was trimmed by 8 bases and V by 0 bases; bases with no gene match: 6. Germline values: CDR1 SGDLS, CDR2 YYNGEE. CDR3 DNA sequence: TGTGCCAGCAGCGTAGATCCCGGACAGGGAGGCTACACCTTC. As protein: CASSVDPGQGGYTF.

This sequence joins TRBV18 and TRBJ2-3, with 14 bases identical to TRBD2. Germline lookup yields CDR1 KGHSH and CDR2 LQKENI. The CDR3 contains 17 residues. With 6 bases clipped from V and 2 bases from J, the junction kept 7 bases outside the gene matches. The CDR3 sequence: CASSSGTSGGATDTQYF. The DNA for the CDR3 is TGTGCCAGCTCGTCCGGGACTAGCGGGGGTGCCACAGATACGCAGTATTTT.

The chain joins TRBV19 to TRBJ2-7; TRBD1 aligns across 8 bases. Germline V lookup: CDR1 LNHDA, CDR2 SQIVND (reference sequence). The ends lost 6 bases at V and 0 bases at J; junction bases unmatched: 7. The CDR3 has 15 residues. The CDR3 DNA reads as TGTGCCAGTAGAAGCGACAGGGGCTCCTCCTACGAGCAGTACTTC. Protein sequence: CASRSDRGSSYEQYF.

This clone has more than one count but fewer than ten. The rearrangement joins TRBV18 to TRBJ2-1, with 13 bases identical to TRBD2. The CDR3 is made up of 22 amino acids. Trimming at V came to 3 bases and at J to 0 bases, leaving 17 bases not matched to a gene. The V gene's germline CDR1 is KGHSH and CDR2 LQKENI. In DNA, the CDR3 is TGTGCCAGCTCACCCAGACTGACTAGCGGGGGGTCCCGACTGAGCTCCTACAATGAGCAGTTCTTC. Protein sequence: CASSPRLTSGGSRLSSYNEQFF.

The table lists this clone with many counts. The genes are TRBV10-3 and TRBJ2-7; 7 nucleotides line up with TRBD1. V was pared by 6 bases and J by 5 bases, with 7 bases of the junction left unmatched. This CDR3 is 13 amino acids long. Germline loops: CDR1 ENHRY, CDR2 SYGVKD. CDR3 DNA sequence: TGTGCCATCAGGGACAGGTTATCCGACGAGCAGTACTTC. Amino acid sequence: CAIRDRLSDEQYF.

The chain carries TRBV19 and TRBJ2-7, with 7 positions matching TRBD2. The CDR3 consists of 14 residues. The V segment lost 5 bases and the J segment 5 bases; nucleotides outside the gene matches: 9. Germline V gene lookup returns CDR1 LNHDA and CDR2 SQIVND (reference sequence). In nucleotides, the CDR3 is TGTGCCAGTAGTTCAGGGAGCGGGAACAACGAGCAGTACTTC. Translation gives CASSSGSGNNEQYF.

The chain links TRBV19 to TRBJ2-5, with 10 bases lining up with TRBD1. CDR3 length: 14 amino acids. Germline-derived CDR1 and CDR2 are LNHDA and SQIVND (reference sequence). Germline trimming cut 3 bases from V and 5 bases from J; bases unmatched to any gene: 3. The CDR3 here is CASSMTGGGETQYF. In nucleotides, the CDR3 is TGTGCCAGTAGTATGACAGGGGGCGGTGAGACCCAGTACTTC.

This clone was picked up a small number of times. This chain connects TRBV5-1 to TRBJ2-7, with a weak D call TRBD2 (6 bases). This CDR3 spans 15 amino acids. With 4 bases removed from V and 1 base from J, the gap between germline ends came to 15 bases. Germline CDR1 and CDR2: SGHRS and YFSETQ. The CDR3, as DNA: TGCGCCAGCAGCACGGTGGGGGGTCGGTCCTACGAGCAGTACTTC. Encoded protein: CASSTVGGRSYEQYF.